This paragraph covers one T cell receptor beta chain sequence. Its specificity is unknown. The data stem from a study of cytomegalovirus exposure and HLA in healthy donors. On the study more broadly: Later analysis reported that the roughly 120 validation repertoires shared the platform of the roughly 630 first-cohort repertoires. Study observations and caveats: Cytomegalovirus association was assigned to about 150 TCR beta chains. In vitro confirmation showed a few CMV-associated chains to be CMV antigen specific.

This CDR3 is 16 amino acids long. The V end was cut by 5 bases, the J end by 1 base, with 14 bases between. From germline, CDR1 is SGHVS and CDR2 FQNEAQ. The data were produced by immunoSEQ multiplex PCR, yet TCRdb's version contains in-frame clones alone and is incomplete. The table includes over 110,000 clones, about 88% detected once. Sequencing was done on a sample of PBMCs. The V call is TRBV7-8, the J call TRBJ2-2; D is perhaps TRBD2 (6 bases). This receptor was obtained from a man between 18 and 29 years old in good health and CMV-seropositive. The CDR3 DNA is TGTGCCAGCAGCCCGGTAGCGGCCCTGAACACCGGGGAGCTGTTTTTT. It yields the protein CASSPVAALNTGELFF. The complete variable domain, with remaining parts taken from reference TRBV7-8 and TRBJ2-2, reads GAGVSQSPRYKVAKRGQDVALRCDPISGHVSLFWYQQALGQGPEFLTYFQNEAQLDKSGLPSDRFFAERPEGSVSTLKIQRTQQEDSAVYLCASSPVAALNTGELFFGEGSRLTVL.